The sequence of this T cell receptor beta chain was determined in a study of blood T cell repertoires in COVID-19. Ages ranged from roughly 18 to 100 years, with residence in about two dozen US areas. In the authors' workflow: Reference gene primers were amplified, and this amplification served to estimate nucleated cell counts. The assay was immunoSEQ multiplex PCR, and TCRdb's table has in-frame clones only and misses some. The V and J calls and the clone size are those of that table, but D and trimming were determined from the DNA. Among about 400,000 clones listed, approximately 86% were seen once. The CDR3 has 16 residues. Germline CDR1 is MNHNS and CDR2 is SASEGT. Deletions cut 2 bases from V and 2 bases from J, with 14 bases between.

The sequence derives from a woman aged 40-49 years with acute COVID-19. Sequenced material: PBMCs or T cells enriched from blood (not recorded which). This chain uses TRBV6-1 with TRBJ2-3; tentatively, D is TRBD1 (6 bases). CDR3 residues: CASSELAGAPTDTQYF. The CDR3 region has the DNA TGTGCCAGCAGTGAACTAGCAGGGGCCCCCACAGATACGCAGTATTTT.